What follows is one T cell receptor (beta chain) and its context. The sample belongs to a study of T cell responses to AZD1222 COVID-19 vaccine. V lost 7 bases, J lost 3 bases, and 12 bases lay in between. Looked up from germline, CDR1 is MNHEY and CDR2 is SVGAGI. The CDR3 loop spans 13 amino acids. The method was immunoSEQ multiplex PCR; TCRdb's version includes in-frame clones alone and lacks a portion of them. The sample has 150,000 or so clones; roughly 94% are singletons. Pooling was applied to second doses at about 4 or about 12 weeks. V and J are TRBV6-5 and TRBJ1-1; D is ambiguous. Sample: peripheral blood, taken 28 days after the second AZD1222 dose. The clonotype was recovered from an adult who received the AZD1222 COVID-19 vaccine. This chain's CDR3 is CASTSIWDTEAFF. The CDR3, as DNA: TGTGCCAGCACCTCGATTTGGGACACTGAAGCTTTCTTT.